The rows below give T cell receptor beta chains drawn from one sample of a study of blood T cell repertoires in COVID-19. The table came from immunoSEQ multiplex PCR; TCRdb's copy has only in-frame clones and leaves some out. The sample yields more than 200,000 clones, around four fifths seen once. The sequencing input was peripheral blood. The receptor source for this set is a woman between 40 and 50 years old with active or convalescent COVID-19. The CDR3 runs from the conserved cysteine through the conserved F or W. Each record gives: V gene, CDR3 length, J gene, D gene, clone size, CDR3 DNA, CDR3 protein. A D gene is named only where the DNA matches it firmly. Size tells how often a clone was seen (once, few, many) or the class of an expanded clone, and some rows leave it out.

TRBV6-1,14,TRBJ1-2,TRBD1,NA,TGTGCCAGCAGTGAAGACAGGGGGCGTTATGGCTACACCTTC,CASSEDRGRYGYTF
TRBV5-1,16,TRBJ2-2,TRBD2,NA,TGCGCCAGCAGCTTGGTCGCCGGGGGGGCTTCCGGGGAGCTGTTTTTT,CASSLVAGGASGELFF
TRBV28,16,TRBJ2-1,NA,NA,TGTGCCAGCAGTTCACGGACACGGGGGGCTAGGGATGAGCAGTTCTTC,CASSSRTRGARDEQFF
TRBV19,15,TRBJ1-3,NA,NA,TGTGCCAGTAGTATGCGCCAGGTGGCTGGAAACACCATATATTTT,CASSMRQVAGNTIYF
TRBV18,14,TRBJ2-1,TRBD1,NA,TGTGCCAGCTCCCCGGGACAGGGGTTATATGAGCAGTTCTTC,CASSPGQGLYEQFF
TRBV7-3,14,TRBJ1-1,TRBD1,NA,TGTGCCAGCAGACAGGGACAGGGGTACACTGAAGCTTTCTTT,CASRQGQGYTEAFF
TRBV18,13,TRBJ2-7,TRBD2,many,TGTGCCAGCTCACGGGACTACTCCTACGAGCAGTACTTC,CASSRDYSYEQYF
TRBV18,13,TRBJ1-1,NA,NA,TGTGCCAGCTCACCAATATTGAACACTGAAGCTTTCTTT,CASSPILNTEAFF
TRBV28,14,TRBJ1-4,TRBD1,few,TGTGCCAGCAGAGGACAGGGGGTTAATGAAAAACTGTTTTTT,CASRGQGVNEKLFF
TRBV27,13,TRBJ1-2,NA,NA,TGTGCCAGCAGTTTGGCGGGTTCCTATGGCTACACCTTC,CASSLAGSYGYTF
TRBV7-9,14,TRBJ2-5,NA,NA,TGTGCCAGCAGCTCCCGTGGAGGGAAAGAGACCCAGTACTTC,CASSSRGGKETQYF
TRBV3-1/TRBV3-2,15,TRBJ1-1,NA,NA,TGTGCCAGCAGCCAACTCCTACGGAGGAACACTGAAGCTTTCTTT,CASSQLLRRNTEAFF
TRBV10-1,14,TRBJ2-3,TRBD1,NA,TGCGCCAGCAGTCTGGACAGGGGCACAGATACGCAGTATTTT,CASSLDRGTDTQYF
TRBV5-1,15,TRBJ2-5,TRBD1,NA,TGCGCCAGCAGCTTGGTTGAGGCCAGGGGGGAGACCCAGTACTTC,CASSLVEARGETQYF
TRBV12-3/TRBV12-4,12,TRBJ2-3,TRBD1,NA,TGTGCCAGCAGGACCGGGACAGGGTCGCAGTATTTT,CASRTGTGSQYF
TRBV11-2,15,TRBJ1-4,TRBD1,NA,TGTGCCAGCAGCGTCACCGGACAGGGTCCCGAAAAACTGTTTTTT,CASSVTGQGPEKLFF
TRBV28,15,TRBJ1-6,NA,NA,TGTGCCGGAACGGGGAGAAGCTCCTATAATTCACCCCTCCACTTT,CAGTGRSSYNSPLHF
TRBV7-2,13,TRBJ1-2,NA,NA,TGTGCCAGCCTATCGGGGAATGCCTATGGCTACACCTTC,CASLSGNAYGYTF
TRBV2,16,TRBJ1-2,NA,once,TGTGCCAGCAGTGAAGGCAGGGCGCCGGGGGAGGGTGGCTACACCTTC,CASSEGRAPGEGGYTF
TRBV29-1,12,TRBJ2-1,NA,NA,TGCAGCGTTGAGCGGGACAGAAATGAGCAGTTCTTC,CSVERDRNEQFF
TRBV7-9,15,TRBJ2-7,NA,NA,TGTGCCAGCAGCCCGGTTAGGGGTAGCTCCTACGAGCAGTACTTC,CASSPVRGSSYEQYF
TRBV13,18,TRBJ2-1,TRBD2,few,TGTGCCAGCAGCTTACGCCCCGGACTAGCGGGGGGGTACAATGAGCAGTTCTTC,CASSLRPGLAGGYNEQFF
TRBV5-3,16,TRBJ2-6,NA,few,TGTGCCAGAAGCTTGACTACGTGGCGTGGGGCCAACGTCCTGACTTTC,CARSLTTWRGANVLTF
TRBV9,14,TRBJ2-4,TRBD1,once,TGTGCCAGCAGCGTGGGGGACAGGGGTAACATTCAGTACTTC,CASSVGDRGNIQYF
TRBV3-1/TRBV3-2,14,TRBJ2-5,NA,NA,TGTGCCAGCAGCCAGGCGGCTAGACCAGAGACCCAGTACTTC,CASSQAARPETQYF
TRBV29-1,13,TRBJ1-1,NA,NA,TGCAGCTCAAAACAGGGCTGGCTCACTGAAGCTTTCTTT,CSSKQGWLTEAFF
TRBV5-1,13,TRBJ1-1,NA,NA,TGCGCCAGCAGCTCAGTCGGGGGCACTGAAGCTTTCTTT,CASSSVGGTEAFF
TRBV5-1,14,TRBJ1-1,NA,few,TGCGCCAGCAGCGTACAAACAGGGAACACTGAAGCTTTCTTT,CASSVQTGNTEAFF
TRBV23-1,14,TRBJ1-1,NA,few,TGCGCCAGCAGTCAACTCGACAGGAACACTGAAGCTTTCTTT,CASSQLDRNTEAFF
TRBV18,16,TRBJ1-1,TRBD1,NA,TGTGCCAGCTCACTAACCCAAACAGGGGGCGGCACTGAAGCTTTCTTT,CASSLTQTGGGTEAFF
TRBV19,15,TRBJ1-2,TRBD1,NA,TGTGCCAGTAGTAATAACGGGGACAGCTCATATGGCTACACCTTC,CASSNNGDSSYGYTF
TRBV18,13,TRBJ1-4,NA,few,TGTGCCAGCTCACCTCGGACTAATGAAAAACTGTTTTTT,CASSPRTNEKLFF
TRBV5-1,13,TRBJ2-5,NA,NA,TGCGCCAGCAGGAGGGTATTATGGGAGACCCAGTACTTC,CASRRVLWETQYF
TRBV6-5,15,TRBJ1-6,NA,NA,TGTGCCAGCAGTTATTCAACAGGGCCCGGTTCACCCCTCCACTTT,CASSYSTGPGSPLHF
TRBV18,16,TRBJ2-1,TRBD2,NA,TGTGCCAGCTCACCGACTAGCGGGGGGGTCTTCAATGAGCAGTTCTTC,CASSPTSGGVFNEQFF
TRBV9,14,TRBJ2-3,NA,once,TGTGCCAGCAGCGTAGCCCTGGCCCCAGATACGCAGTATTTT,CASSVALAPDTQYF
TRBV19,17,TRBJ2-3,TRBD2,NA,TGTGCCAGTAGTATAGATGTCGGCGGGGGGGCTGTAGATACGCAGTATTTT,CASSIDVGGGAVDTQYF